These T cell receptor beta chains were read from a single sample in a study of blood T cells in healthy people across ages. From the 5' RACE reads, TCRdb called clonotypes with MiXCR, one entry per CDR3 protein. The data show about 1.6 million distinct CDR3 sequences, around 36% seen once. Sample: blood. These receptors were collected from a woman aged 25 to 39 in good health. Each CDR3 is given without its conserved first and last residue.

J gene,V gene,CDR3 protein
TRBJ2-5,TRBV27,ASGILGGQYQETQY
TRBJ2-1,TRBV9,AISVGGLSYNEQF
TRBJ1-1,TRBV3-1,ASSQGQLGTEAF
TRBJ2-1,TRBV11-2,ASSLGGRSLQF
-,TRBV5-1,ASSRGPKGEQY
TRBJ1-1,TRBV4-2,ASSHGGGEDTEAF
TRBJ2-5,TRBV30,AWSPNTGEQY
TRBJ2-3,TRBV6-5,ASKLIAGISTDTQY
TRBJ1-2,TRBV29-1,SVARIYGYT
TRBJ2-5,TRBV5-1,ASSLGLDQGTQY
TRBJ2-7,TRBV5-1,ASSPGRTGVYEQY
TRBJ1-1,TRBV19,ASSSQGTWGSEAF
TRBJ2-7,TRBV12-3/TRBV12-4,ASSSTGRDYEQY
TRBJ2-1,TRBV7-6,ASSPSVTGNEQF
TRBJ1-2,TRBV7-3,ASSLTGLDGYT
TRBJ2-1,TRBV7-9,ASTGRVGLNDEQF
TRBJ1-6,TRBV6-1,ASREPGRDSPLH
TRBJ2-5,TRBV11-2,ASSLAVLTWIQETQY
TRBJ1-5,TRBV29-1,SVGQGGQPQH
TRBJ1-2,TRBV20-1,SGNSKGSYT
TRBJ1-1,TRBV7-9,ASSFLQGVNTEAF
TRBJ2-1,TRBV6-1,ASSEPWQGRNEQF
TRBJ2-5,TRBV20-1,SARSRFREKEQY
TRBJ2-1,TRBV6-1,ASRELVSYNEQF
TRBJ2-3,TRBV6-1,ASIREDRWGTDTQY
TRBJ2-1,TRBV6-5,ASRETGRYNEQF
TRBJ2-1,TRBV30,AWSVRTSSYNEQF
TRBJ2-1,TRBV13,ASSPQVRDRTPAHGQF
TRBJ2-7,TRBV20-1,SARGAGDPYEQY